This entry describes one TCR beta chain. This entry comes from a study of blood T cell repertoires in COVID-19. Study at large: Sources were T cells, B-cell-depleted T cells, or PBMCs; the material itself was cDNA or gDNA.

Seattle's enrolled individuals joined amid active infection and were then monitored longitudinally. Germline V gene sequence: CDR1 LGHDT, CDR2 YNNKEL (reference sequence). The CDR3 totals 18 residues. Trimming at V came to 2 bases and at J to 1 base, leaving 10 bases not matched to a gene. Authors' processing steps: Counts of nucleated cells, estimated from reference gene primer amplification, were obtained. This table comes from immunoSEQ multiplex PCR, and its TCRdb copy is limited to in-frame clones, with some not included. D and trimming were read from the DNA, whereas the V and J calls and clone size are those reported in that table. Of about 130,000 clones listed, around 90% are singletons.

Specimen: peripheral blood. The J gene is TRBJ1-2, the V gene TRBV3-1 (or the pseudogene TRBV3-2); TRBD1 matches 10 bases. This TCR was sampled from a man in his fifties with COVID-19, enrolled during active disease. CDR3 loop: CASSQQHWGTGDNYGYTF. CDR3 DNA sequence: TGTGCCAGCAGCCAACAACACTGGGGGACAGGGGATAACTATGGCTACACCTTC.